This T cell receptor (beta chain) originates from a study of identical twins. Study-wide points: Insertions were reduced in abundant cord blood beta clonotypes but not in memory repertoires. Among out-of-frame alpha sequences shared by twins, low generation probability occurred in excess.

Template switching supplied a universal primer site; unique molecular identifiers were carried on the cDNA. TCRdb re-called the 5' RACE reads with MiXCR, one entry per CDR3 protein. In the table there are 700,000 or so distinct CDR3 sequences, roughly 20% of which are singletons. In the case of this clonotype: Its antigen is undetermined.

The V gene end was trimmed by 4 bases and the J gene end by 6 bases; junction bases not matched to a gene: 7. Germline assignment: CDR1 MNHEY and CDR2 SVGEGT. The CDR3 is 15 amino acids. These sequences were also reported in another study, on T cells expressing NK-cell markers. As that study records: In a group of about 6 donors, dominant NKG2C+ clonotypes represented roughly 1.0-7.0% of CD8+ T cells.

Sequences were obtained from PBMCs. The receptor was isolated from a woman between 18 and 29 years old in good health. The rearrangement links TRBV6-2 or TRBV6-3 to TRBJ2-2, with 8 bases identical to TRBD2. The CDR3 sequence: CASSFAGGFPGELFF. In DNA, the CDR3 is TGTGCCAGCAGTTTCGCGGGAGGATTCCCCGGGGAGCTGTTTTTT.